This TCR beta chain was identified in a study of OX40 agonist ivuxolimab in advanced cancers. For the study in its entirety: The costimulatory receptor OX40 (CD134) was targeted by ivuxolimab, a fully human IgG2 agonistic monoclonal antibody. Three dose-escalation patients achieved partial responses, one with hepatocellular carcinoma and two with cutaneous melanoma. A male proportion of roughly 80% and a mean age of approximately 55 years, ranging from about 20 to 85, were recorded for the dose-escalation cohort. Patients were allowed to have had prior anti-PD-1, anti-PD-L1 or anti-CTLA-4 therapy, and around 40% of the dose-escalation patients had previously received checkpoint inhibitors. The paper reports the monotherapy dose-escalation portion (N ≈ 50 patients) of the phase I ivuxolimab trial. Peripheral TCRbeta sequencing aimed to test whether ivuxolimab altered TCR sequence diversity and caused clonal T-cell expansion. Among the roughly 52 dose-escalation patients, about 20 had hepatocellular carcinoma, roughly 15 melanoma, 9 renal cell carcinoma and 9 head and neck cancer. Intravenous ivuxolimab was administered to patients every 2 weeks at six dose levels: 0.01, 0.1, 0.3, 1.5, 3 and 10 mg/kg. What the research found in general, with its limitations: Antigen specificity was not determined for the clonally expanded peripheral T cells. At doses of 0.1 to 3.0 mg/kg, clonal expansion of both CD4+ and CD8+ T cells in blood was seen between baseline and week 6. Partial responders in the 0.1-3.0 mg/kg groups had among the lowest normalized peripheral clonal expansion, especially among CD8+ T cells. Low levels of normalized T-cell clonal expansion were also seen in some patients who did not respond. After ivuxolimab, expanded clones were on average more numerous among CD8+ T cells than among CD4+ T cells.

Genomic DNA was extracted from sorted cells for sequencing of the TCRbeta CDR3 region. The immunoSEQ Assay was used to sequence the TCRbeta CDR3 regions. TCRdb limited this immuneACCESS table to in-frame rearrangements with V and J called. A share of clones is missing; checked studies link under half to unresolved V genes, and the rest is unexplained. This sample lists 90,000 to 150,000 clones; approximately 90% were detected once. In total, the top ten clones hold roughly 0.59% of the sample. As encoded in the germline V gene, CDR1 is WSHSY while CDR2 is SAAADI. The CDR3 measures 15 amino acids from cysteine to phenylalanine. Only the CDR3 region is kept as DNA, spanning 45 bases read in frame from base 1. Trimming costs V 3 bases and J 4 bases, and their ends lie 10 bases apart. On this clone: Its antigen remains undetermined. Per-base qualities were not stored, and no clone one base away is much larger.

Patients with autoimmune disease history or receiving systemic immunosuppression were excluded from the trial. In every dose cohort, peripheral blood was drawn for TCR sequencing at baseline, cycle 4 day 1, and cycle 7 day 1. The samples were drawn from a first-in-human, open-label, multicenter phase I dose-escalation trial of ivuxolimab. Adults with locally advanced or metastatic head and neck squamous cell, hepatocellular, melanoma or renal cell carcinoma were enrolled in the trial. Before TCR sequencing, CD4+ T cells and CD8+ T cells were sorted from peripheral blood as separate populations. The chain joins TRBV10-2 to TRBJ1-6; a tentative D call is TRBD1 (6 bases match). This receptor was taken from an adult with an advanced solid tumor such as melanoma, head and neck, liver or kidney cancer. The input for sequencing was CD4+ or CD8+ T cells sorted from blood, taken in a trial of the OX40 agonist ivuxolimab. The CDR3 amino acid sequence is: CASSEQGVYNSPLHF. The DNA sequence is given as TGCGCCAGCAGTGAACAGGGAGTTTATAATTCACCCCTCCACTTT.